This TCR beta chain originates from a study of T cell responses to AZD1222 COVID-19 vaccine. This table comes from immunoSEQ multiplex PCR, and its TCRdb copy is limited to in-frame clones, with some not included. The sample holds more than 100,000 clones, around 88% seen once. Notes on the study in general: Females made up more of the donors, who were largely white British, and clonal diversity may have come out too low.

Concerning this clone: As yet, its antigen is unknown.

CDR1 is SGHTA and CDR2 is FQGNSA in the germline V gene. The CDR3 consists of 15 residues. V trimming: 1 base; J trimming: 4 bases; junction bases outside the gene matches: 4. This clonotype originated in an adult in good health. The gene calls are TRBV7-2 and TRBJ1-5, with 7 positions matching TRBD1. The sequencing here drew on peripheral blood, taken on day 0 of AZD1222 vaccination. The CDR3 DNA follows: TGTGCCAGCAGCTTAGTAGGGGGCTTAAATCAGCCCCAGCATTTT. Its protein is CASSLVGGLNQPQHF.